Listed below are T cell receptor beta chains from one sample, sequenced in a study of OX40 agonist ivuxolimab in advanced cancers. This table comes from immunoSEQ multiplex PCR, and its TCRdb copy is limited to in-frame clones, with some not included. Of approximately 65,000 clones listed, more than 75% are singletons. The sequences come from CD4+ or CD8+ T cells sorted from blood, collected in a trial of the OX40 agonist ivuxolimab. The receptors stem from an adult with an advanced solid tumor such as melanoma, head and neck, liver or kidney cancer. Each CDR3 is given with its conserved first and last residue. The order of the fields is D gene, V gene, clone size, J gene, CDR3 DNA, CDR3 protein. The D gene is left open where the match is weak. Where a row states a size, it is once, few, many or the class of an expanded clone; other rows omit it.

>.|TRBV29-1|.|TRBJ2-7
TGCAGCGTTGAGGAGGGGTCTGGAGAGCAGTACTTC
CSVEEGSGEQYF
>TRBD1|TRBV15|.|TRBJ1-2
TGTGCCACCAGCAGAGGACAGGGGGCTTCAACTAACTATGGCTACACCTTC
CATSRGQGASTNYGYTF
>TRBD2|TRBV6-5|.|TRBJ2-7
TGTGCCAGCAGTTACCCTAGCGGGAGCTCCTATGAGCAGTACTTC
CASSYPSGSSYEQYF
>.|TRBV4-1|.|TRBJ2-2
TGCGCCAGCAGCCGGGAAGAGGGATGGGGCACCGGGGAGCTGTTTTTT
CASSREEGWGTGELFF
>.|TRBV10-3|.|TRBJ2-7
TGTGCCATCAGTGAGCCAGCCCGGCGGGTCGAGCAGTACTTC
CAISEPARRVEQYF
>.|TRBV7-3|.|TRBJ2-5
TGTGCCAGCAGCTCCGGAGGGTTCCAAGAGACCCAGTACTTC
CASSSGGFQETQYF
>TRBD1|TRBV5-1|.|TRBJ2-3
TGCGCCACCCACAGGGGCTCCACAGATACGCAGTATTTT
CATHRGSTDTQYF
>.|TRBV10-2|.|TRBJ2-1
TGCGCCAGCAGTGAGTCGATAGGGGCAGGGTCCTACAATGAGCAGTTCTTC
CASSESIGAGSYNEQFF
>TRBD1|TRBV5-8|.|TRBJ2-3
TGTGCCAGCAGCCCCAGCGGGGACAGGGGAAGCACAGATACGCAGTATTTT
CASSPSGDRGSTDTQYF
>.|TRBV10-3|once|TRBJ1-4
TGTGCCATCAGTGAGTCGCGGCTGGGGGCAACTAATGAAAAACTGTTTTTT
CAISESRLGATNEKLFF
>.|TRBV19|.|TRBJ2-3
TGTGCCAGTAGTATTGATACAGATACGCAGTATTTT
CASSIDTDTQYF
>.|TRBV18|once|TRBJ2-7
TGTGCCAGCTCACCACAGACAGGATTCTACGAGCAGTACTTC
CASSPQTGFYEQYF
>.|TRBV7-6|.|TRBJ1-1
TGTGCCAGCAGCTTTTCGGTCGGGAACACTGAAGCTTTCTTT
CASSFSVGNTEAFF
>.|TRBV18|.|TRBJ1-1
TGTGCCAGCTCACCCCCACAGGGAGATTGGACTGAAGCTTTCTTT
CASSPPQGDWTEAFF
>TRBD1|TRBV10-3|.|TRBJ2-7
TGTGCCATCAGTGAACAGGGGGCGCTTGGGTCCGAGCAGTACTTC
CAISEQGALGSEQYF
>TRBD1|TRBV11-2|.|TRBJ2-2
TGTGCCAGCAGCTTAAGAGGGCCCCGACAGGGGAACACCGGGGAGCTGTTTTTT
CASSLRGPRQGNTGELFF
>TRBD2|TRBV5-4|.|TRBJ2-3
TGTGCCAGCAGCTTAGAGACTAGCGGGAGGGGGGCAGATACGCAGTATTTT
CASSLETSGRGADTQYF
>.|TRBV10-3|.|TRBJ2-7
TGTGCCATCAGGGCGGACTCCTACGAGCAGTACTTC
CAIRADSYEQYF
>TRBD2|TRBV7-3|.|TRBJ2-2
TGTGCCAGCAGCCCAGCCGGGGGGGACACCGGGGAGCTGTTTTTT
CASSPAGGDTGELFF
>.|TRBV6-5|.|TRBJ1-6
TGTGCCAGCAGTTACTCAGGGGCTTCACCCCTCCACTTT
CASSYSGASPLHF
>.|TRBV14|.|TRBJ1-1
TGTGCCAGCAGCCCCGGGGGAGTCGTTGCTTTCTTT
CASSPGGVVAFF
>.|TRBV19|.|TRBJ2-1
TGTGCCAGTAGTATTTCGGTGGGGAATGAGCAGTTCTTC
CASSISVGNEQFF
>.|TRBV11-1|.|TRBJ2-1
TGTGCCAGCAGAACTGGAGCGGGTGCCATCTACAATGAGCAGTTCTTC
CASRTGAGAIYNEQFF
>.|TRBV19|.|TRBJ2-7
TGTGCCAGTAGTAAGGGAGCCTCCTACGAGCAGTACTTC
CASSKGASYEQYF
>TRBD2|TRBV9|.|TRBJ2-7
TGTGCCAGCAGCGTAGGTGGGACTAGCAGCCCCTACGAGCAGTACTTC
CASSVGGTSSPYEQYF
>.|TRBV7-9|.|TRBJ2-5
TGTGCCAGCAGCCAGGGCAGTGGGGGAAACTACTTC
CASSQGSGGNYF
>TRBD2|TRBV7-8|.|TRBJ2-1
TGTGCCAGCAGCCCGACTAGCGGGAGGAGCTCCTACAATGAGCAGTTCTTC
CASSPTSGRSSYNEQFF
>.|TRBV20-1|.|TRBJ2-1
TGCAGTGCAAGGAATTTAGATCAGTTCTTC
CSARNLDQFF
>TRBD1|TRBV18|.|TRBJ1-1
TGTGCCAGCTCAATTACAGGGGGCGAGAACACTGAAGCTTTCTTT
CASSITGGENTEAFF
>.|TRBV5-6|.|TRBJ1-2
TGTGCCAGCAGCACCGGGACGGCCTATGGCTACACCTTC
CASSTGTAYGYTF
>TRBD2|TRBV23-1|once|TRBJ2-7
TGCGCCAGCAGTCAAAGGCGGGGGTGTTCCTACGAGCAGTACTTC
CASSQRRGCSYEQYF
>TRBD2|TRBV5-8|.|TRBJ2-1
TGTGCCAGCAGCTCGTCCGGCGGACTAGCGGTTTACAATGAGCAGTTCTTC
CASSSSGGLAVYNEQFF
>.|TRBV18|once|TRBJ1-1
TGTGCCAGCTCACCATCTGCGTGGGGGATATCGGACACTGAAGCTTTCTTT
CASSPSAWGISDTEAFF
>TRBD2|TRBV7-2|.|TRBJ2-3
TGTGCCAGCAGCTTAGAGTTGACTAGCTTCCCCCTTAACACAGATACGCAGTATTTT
CASSLELTSFPLNTDTQYF
>.|TRBV28|.|TRBJ1-1
TGTGCCAGCAGTTTTCCGTCGGGGAACACTGAAGCTTTCTTT
CASSFPSGNTEAFF
>.|TRBV28|once|TRBJ1-1
TGTGCCAGCAGTTGGCGGGACACTGAAGCTTTCTTT
CASSWRDTEAFF
>.|TRBV6-1|.|TRBJ2-5
TGTGCCAGCAGATCACACGGGAACCAAGAGACCCAGTACTTC
CASRSHGNQETQYF
>TRBD2|TRBV2|.|TRBJ2-7
TGTGCCAGCAGTGAGGGACTAGCGGGAGGTCGCGAGCAGTACTTC
CASSEGLAGGREQYF
>.|TRBV19|.|TRBJ1-1
TGTGCCAGTAGTCTGTTCGGAGAGGGCACAGAAGCTTTCTTT
CASSLFGEGTEAFF
>TRBD1|TRBV7-2|.|TRBJ2-5
TGTGCCAGCAGCGCGATCGGGACAGGGGGAGAGACCCAGTACTTC
CASSAIGTGGETQYF
>TRBD1|TRBV29-1|.|TRBJ1-5
TGCAGCGTAGTTATCTTCCGACAGGGCTGGCATCAGCCCCAGCATTTT
CSVVIFRQGWHQPQHF
>.|TRBV5-4|once|TRBJ2-6
TGCGCCAGCAGCCAAGCCTGGCTCGGGGCCAACGTCCTGACTTTC
CASSQAWLGANVLTF
>.|TRBV25-1|.|TRBJ2-7
TGTGCCAGCAGGGGTCTCTTGGCGCAGTACTTC
CASRGLLAQYF
>.|TRBV23-1|.|TRBJ1-2
TGCGCCAGCATTGGGCGGTCAGGCGGCTACACCTTC
CASIGRSGGYTF
>.|TRBV27|.|TRBJ2-5
TGTGCCAGCAGTAAACTGAGGCAAGAGACCCAGTACTTC
CASSKLRQETQYF
>.|TRBV28|.|TRBJ2-3
TGTGCCAGCAGTTTTGAGCAAGGGACGCAGTATTTT
CASSFEQGTQYF
>.|TRBV5-6|few|TRBJ2-1
TGTGCCAGCAGCTTGGACAGACTCTCCTACAATGAGCAGTTCTTC
CASSLDRLSYNEQFF
>.|TRBV28|.|TRBJ2-7
TGTGCCAGCATGAACCGGATGACCAGCTACGAGCAGTACTTC
CASMNRMTSYEQYF
>.|TRBV19|.|TRBJ1-1
TGTGCCAGTACCCTGCTGTGGCAGACTACTAACATGAACACTGAAGCTTTCTTT
CASTLLWQTTNMNTEAFF
>TRBD1|TRBV18|.|TRBJ1-1
TGTGCCAGCTCACCATCTAAGATCAGACAGGGGCACACTGAAGCTTTCTTT
CASSPSKIRQGHTEAFF
>TRBD2|TRBV9|.|TRBJ2-2
TGTGCCAGCAGCGTACACCCTAGCGGGAGAGGCGACACCGGGGAGCTGTTTTTT
CASSVHPSGRGDTGELFF
>TRBD2|TRBV27|.|TRBJ2-5
TGTGCCAGCAGTAAGCGGGACGGGGAGACCCAGTACTTC
CASSKRDGETQYF
>.|TRBV10-3|.|TRBJ1-3
TGTGCCATCAAGGGGAACTCTGGAAACACCATATATTTT
CAIKGNSGNTIYF
>.|TRBV9|.|TRBJ2-2
TGTGCCAGCAGCCCACTAGCGAACACCGGGGAGCTGTTTTTT
CASSPLANTGELFF